The source of this TCR beta chain is a study of beta chain features in type 1 diabetes. cDNA synthesis used the whole RNA isolate, giving expressed TCRB sequences. Assay used: immunoSEQ multiplex PCR; TCRdb lists only in-frame clones, some missing. Among 250,000 to 350,000 clones listed, about 14% were seen once. There are 12 residues in the CDR3. V lost 3 bases to trimming and J lost 6 bases, with 6 bases between them. The germline CDR1 and CDR2 sequences are MNHEY and SMNVEV (reference sequence). The chain combines TRBV27 with TRBJ1-5; perhaps TRBD1 as D (5 bases). This receptor was identified in a man in his thirties or forties in good health. The sequencing sample was made of central memory CD4+ T cells from blood. The CDR3: CASSLQGQPQHF. CDR3 bases: TGTGCCAGCAGTTTGCAGGGTCAGCCCCAGCATTTT.